This TCR beta chain is from a study of blood T cell repertoires in COVID-19. Across the study: The study drew acute and convalescent COVID-19 samples from the United States, Italy and Spain. T cells, B-cell-depleted T cells, or PBMCs provided the cDNA or gDNA that served as material.

Per the original data handling: Amplification with reference gene primers provided the estimates of nucleated cell counts. Generated by immunoSEQ multiplex PCR, the TCRdb table keeps only in-frame clones and is missing some. D and trimming come from the DNA, and the V and J calls and clone size come from that table. The profile covers some 70,000 clones, with over 80% appearing a single time and 1.8% taken by the ten largest. Germline assignment: CDR1 SNHLY and CDR2 FYNNEI. The CDR3 is made up of 16 amino acids. V lost 6 bases and J 2 bases, leaving 14 bases between the germline ends. The clonotype originates from a woman between 55 and 75 years old with acute or convalescent COVID-19. Input material: peripheral blood. This chain joins TRBV2 and TRBJ1-6; a weak D match, TRBD1 (5 bases). The CDR3 protein is CASSPPGFAYNSPLHF. CDR3 nucleotide sequence: TGTGCCAGCAGCCCTCCAGGGTTTGCCTATAATTCACCCCTCCACTTT.